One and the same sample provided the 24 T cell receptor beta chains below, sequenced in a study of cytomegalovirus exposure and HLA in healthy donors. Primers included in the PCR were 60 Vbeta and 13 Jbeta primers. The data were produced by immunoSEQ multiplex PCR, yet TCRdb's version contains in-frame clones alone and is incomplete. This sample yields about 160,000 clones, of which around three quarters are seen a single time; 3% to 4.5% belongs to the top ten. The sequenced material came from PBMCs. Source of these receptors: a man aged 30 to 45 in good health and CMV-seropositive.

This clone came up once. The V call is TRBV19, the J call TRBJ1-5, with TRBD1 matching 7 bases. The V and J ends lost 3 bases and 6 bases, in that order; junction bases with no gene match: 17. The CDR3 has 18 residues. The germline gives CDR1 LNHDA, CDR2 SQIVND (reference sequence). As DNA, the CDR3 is TGTGCCAGTAGTATTAGGGGGCCGGGGGCTGGAATTGTTCAGCCCCAGCATTTT. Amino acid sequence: CASSIRGPGAGIVQPQHF.

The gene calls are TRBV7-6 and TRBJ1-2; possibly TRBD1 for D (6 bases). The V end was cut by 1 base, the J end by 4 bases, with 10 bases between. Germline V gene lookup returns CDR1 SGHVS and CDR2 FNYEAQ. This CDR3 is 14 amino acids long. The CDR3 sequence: CASSLEGQSYGYTF. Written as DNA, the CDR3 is TGTGCCAGCAGCTTAGAAGGACAGTCCTATGGCTACACCTTC.

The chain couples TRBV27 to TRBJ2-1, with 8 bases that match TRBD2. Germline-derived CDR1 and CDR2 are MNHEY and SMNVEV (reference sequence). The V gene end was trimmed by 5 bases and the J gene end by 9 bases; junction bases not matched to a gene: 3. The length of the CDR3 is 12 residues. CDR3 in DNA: TGTGCCAGCAGTCCCCTAGCGGGTGAGCAGTTCTTC. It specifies CASSPLAGEQFF.

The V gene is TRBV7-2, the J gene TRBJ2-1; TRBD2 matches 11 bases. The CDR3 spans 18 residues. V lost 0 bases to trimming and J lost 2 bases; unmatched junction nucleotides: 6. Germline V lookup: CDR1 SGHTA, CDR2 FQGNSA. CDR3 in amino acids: CASSLAGLAGGAYNEQFF. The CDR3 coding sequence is TGTGCCAGCAGCTTAGCGGGGCTAGCGGGGGGCGCCTACAATGAGCAGTTCTTC.

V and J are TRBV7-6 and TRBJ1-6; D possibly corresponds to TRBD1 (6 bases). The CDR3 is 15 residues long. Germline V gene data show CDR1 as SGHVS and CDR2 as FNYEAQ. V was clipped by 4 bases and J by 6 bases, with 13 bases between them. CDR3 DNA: TGTGCCAGCAGCTCTCGGCAGGGGTTTAATTCACCCCTCCACTTT. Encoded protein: CASSSRQGFNSPLHF.

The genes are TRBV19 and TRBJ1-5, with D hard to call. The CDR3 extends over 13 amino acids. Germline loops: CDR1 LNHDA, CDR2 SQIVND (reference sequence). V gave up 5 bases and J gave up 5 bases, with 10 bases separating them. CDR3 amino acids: CASSADTYQPQHF. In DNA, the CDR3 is TGTGCCAGTAGTGCGGATACATATCAGCCCCAGCATTTT.

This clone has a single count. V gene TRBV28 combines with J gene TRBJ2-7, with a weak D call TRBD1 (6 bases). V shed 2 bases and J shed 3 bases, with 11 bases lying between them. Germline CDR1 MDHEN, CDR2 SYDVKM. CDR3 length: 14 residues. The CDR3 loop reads CASSLGDTRYEQYF. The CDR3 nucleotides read TGTGCCAGCAGTTTAGGGGACACCCGCTACGAGCAGTACTTC.

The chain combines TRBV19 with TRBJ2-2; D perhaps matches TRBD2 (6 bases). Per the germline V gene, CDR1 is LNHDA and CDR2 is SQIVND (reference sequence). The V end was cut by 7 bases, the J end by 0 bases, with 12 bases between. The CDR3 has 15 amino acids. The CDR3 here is CASTHGTANTGELFF. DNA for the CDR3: TGTGCCAGTACTCACGGGACTGCGAACACCGGGGAGCTGTTTTTT.

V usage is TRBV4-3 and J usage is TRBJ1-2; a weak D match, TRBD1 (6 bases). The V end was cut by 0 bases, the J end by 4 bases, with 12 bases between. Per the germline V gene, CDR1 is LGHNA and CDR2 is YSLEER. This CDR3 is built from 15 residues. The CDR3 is CASSQEQGSGYGYTF. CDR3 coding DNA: TGCGCCAGCAGCCAAGAACAGGGCTCGGGCTATGGCTACACCTTC.

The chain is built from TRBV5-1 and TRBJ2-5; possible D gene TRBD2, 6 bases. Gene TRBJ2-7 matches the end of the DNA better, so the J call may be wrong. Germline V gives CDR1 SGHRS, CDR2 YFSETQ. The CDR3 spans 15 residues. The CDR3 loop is CASSSGGSPDYEQYF. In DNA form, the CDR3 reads TGCGCCAGCAGCTCCGGAGGGAGTCCCGACTACGAGCAGTACTTC.

CDR3 nucleotide sequence: TGTGCCTGGAGTGGGACTAAGTACGAGCAGTACTTC. Translating it yields CAWSGTKYEQYF. The V gene is TRBV30, the J gene TRBJ2-7; D possibly corresponds to TRBD2 (6 bases). This CDR3 has 12 residues. V was clipped by 1 base and J by 4 bases, with 8 bases between them. In germline, CDR1 is GTSNPN, CDR2 SVGIG (reference sequence).

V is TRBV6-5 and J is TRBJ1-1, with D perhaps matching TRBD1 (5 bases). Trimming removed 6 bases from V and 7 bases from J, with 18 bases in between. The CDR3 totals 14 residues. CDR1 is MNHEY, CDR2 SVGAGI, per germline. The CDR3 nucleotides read TGTGCCAGCAGCCACGACTCAGGGAGGTATGAAGCTTTCTTT. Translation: CASSHDSGRYEAFF.

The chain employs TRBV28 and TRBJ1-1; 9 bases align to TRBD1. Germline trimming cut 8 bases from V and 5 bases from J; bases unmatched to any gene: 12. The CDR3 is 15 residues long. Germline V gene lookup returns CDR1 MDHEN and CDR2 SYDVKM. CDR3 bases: TGTGCCAGCGGCGGAGCCGGGACAGGGCAAACTGAAGCTTTCTTT. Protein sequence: CASGGAGTGQTEAFF. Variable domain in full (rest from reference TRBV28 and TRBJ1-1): DVKVTQSSRYLVKRTGEKVFLECVQDMDHENMFWYRQDPGLGLRLIYFSYDVKMKEKGDIPEGYSVSREKKERFSLILESASTNQTSMYLCASGGAGTGQTEAFFGQGTRLTVV.

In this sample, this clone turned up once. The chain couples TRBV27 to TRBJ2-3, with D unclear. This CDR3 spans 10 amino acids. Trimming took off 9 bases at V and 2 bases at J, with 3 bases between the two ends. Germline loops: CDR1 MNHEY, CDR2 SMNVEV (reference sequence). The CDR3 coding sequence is TGTGCCAGTTACACAGATACGCAGTATTTT. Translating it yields CASYTDTQYF.

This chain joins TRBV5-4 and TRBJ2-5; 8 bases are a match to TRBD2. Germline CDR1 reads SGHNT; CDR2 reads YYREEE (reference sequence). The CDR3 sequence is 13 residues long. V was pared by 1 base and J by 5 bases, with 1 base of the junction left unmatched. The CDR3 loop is CASSLSGGETQYF. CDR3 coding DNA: TGTGCCAGCAGCTTGTCGGGGGGGGAGACCCAGTACTTC.

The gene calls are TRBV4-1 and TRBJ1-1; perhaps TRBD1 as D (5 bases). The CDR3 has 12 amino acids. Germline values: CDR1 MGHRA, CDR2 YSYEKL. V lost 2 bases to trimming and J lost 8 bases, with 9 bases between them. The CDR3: CASSQTGGEAFF. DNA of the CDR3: TGCGCCAGCAGCCAAACTGGGGGGGAAGCTTTCTTT.

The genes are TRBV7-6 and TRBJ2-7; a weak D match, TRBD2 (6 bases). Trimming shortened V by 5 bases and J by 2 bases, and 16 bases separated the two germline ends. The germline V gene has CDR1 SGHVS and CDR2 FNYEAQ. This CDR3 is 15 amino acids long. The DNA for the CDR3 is TGTGCCAGCAGCCCCCAAGGGGAGGTCACCTACGAGCAGTACTTC. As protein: CASSPQGEVTYEQYF.

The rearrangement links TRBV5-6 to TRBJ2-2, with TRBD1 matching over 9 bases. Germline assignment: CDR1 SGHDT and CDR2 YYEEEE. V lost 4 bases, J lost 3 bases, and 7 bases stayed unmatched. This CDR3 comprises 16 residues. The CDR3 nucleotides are TGTGCCAGCAGCACGCCCGGGACAGGGCACACCGGGGAGCTGTTTTTT. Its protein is CASSTPGTGHTGELFF.

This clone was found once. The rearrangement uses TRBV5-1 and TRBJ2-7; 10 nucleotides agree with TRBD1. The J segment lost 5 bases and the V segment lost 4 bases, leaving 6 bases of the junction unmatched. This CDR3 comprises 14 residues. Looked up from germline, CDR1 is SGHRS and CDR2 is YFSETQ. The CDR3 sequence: CASSPTTGGDEQYF. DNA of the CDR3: TGCGCCAGCAGCCCAACGACAGGGGGCGACGAGCAGTACTTC.

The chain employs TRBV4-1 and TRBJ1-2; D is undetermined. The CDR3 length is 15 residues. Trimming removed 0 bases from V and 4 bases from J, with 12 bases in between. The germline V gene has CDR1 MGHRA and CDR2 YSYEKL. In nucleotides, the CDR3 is TGCGCCAGCAGCCAAGATCGCTCGGGTGGCTATGGCTACACCTTC. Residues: CASSQDRSGGYGYTF.

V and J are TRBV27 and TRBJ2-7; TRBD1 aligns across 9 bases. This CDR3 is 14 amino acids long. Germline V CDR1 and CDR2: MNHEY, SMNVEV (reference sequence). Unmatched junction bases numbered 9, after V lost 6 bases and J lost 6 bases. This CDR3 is CASSTSGQGREQYF. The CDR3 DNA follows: TGTGCCAGCAGCACCTCCGGACAGGGGCGCGAGCAGTACTTC.

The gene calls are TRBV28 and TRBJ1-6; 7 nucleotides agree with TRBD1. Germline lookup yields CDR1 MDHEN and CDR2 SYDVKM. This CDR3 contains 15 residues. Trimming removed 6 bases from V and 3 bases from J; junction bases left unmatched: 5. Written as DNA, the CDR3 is TGTGCCAGCAGACCAGGGGGGCGCTATAATTCACCCCTCCACTTT. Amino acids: CASRPGGRYNSPLHF.

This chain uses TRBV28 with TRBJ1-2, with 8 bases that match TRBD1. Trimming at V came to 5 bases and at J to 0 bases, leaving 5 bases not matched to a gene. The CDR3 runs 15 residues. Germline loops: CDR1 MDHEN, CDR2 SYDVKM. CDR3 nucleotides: TGTGCCAGCAGTCCCCACAGGGGGACTAACTATGGCTACACCTTC. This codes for CASSPHRGTNYGYTF.

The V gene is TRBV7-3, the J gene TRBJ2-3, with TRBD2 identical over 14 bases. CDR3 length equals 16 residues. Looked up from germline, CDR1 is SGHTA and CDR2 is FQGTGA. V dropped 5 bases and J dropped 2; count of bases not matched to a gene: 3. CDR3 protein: CASSLGLAGATDTQYF. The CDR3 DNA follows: TGTGCCAGCAGCCTGGGACTAGCGGGGGCCACAGATACGCAGTATTTT.